One T cell receptor (beta chain) is described in this entry. V lost 4 bases, J lost 1 base, and 10 bases lay in between. The CDR3 is 14 residues long. Germline values: CDR1 MNHEY, CDR2 SMNVEV (reference sequence). The data are from a study of blood T cell repertoires in COVID-19. Across the study: Material from acute and convalescent COVID-19 was sourced from the United States, Italy and Spain. T cells, B-cell-depleted T cells, or PBMCs provided the cDNA or gDNA that served as material.

Original methodology: How many nucleated cells were present was estimated from reference gene primer amplification. Data came from immunoSEQ multiplex PCR; TCRdb stores just in-frame clones and leaves some out. The V and J calls and clone size come from that table; D and trimming were worked out from the DNA. Of just under 150,000 clones in the sample, 80% to 90% were seen once. Sequenced input: peripheral blood. The chain is built from TRBV27 and TRBJ1-1; tentative D call: TRBD1 (6 bases). The TCR comes from a woman aged 45-59 years with acute or convalescent COVID-19. CDR3 coding DNA: TGTGCCAGCAGTTCATACAGGGAGAACACTGAAGCTTTCTTT. This codes for CASSSYRENTEAFF.